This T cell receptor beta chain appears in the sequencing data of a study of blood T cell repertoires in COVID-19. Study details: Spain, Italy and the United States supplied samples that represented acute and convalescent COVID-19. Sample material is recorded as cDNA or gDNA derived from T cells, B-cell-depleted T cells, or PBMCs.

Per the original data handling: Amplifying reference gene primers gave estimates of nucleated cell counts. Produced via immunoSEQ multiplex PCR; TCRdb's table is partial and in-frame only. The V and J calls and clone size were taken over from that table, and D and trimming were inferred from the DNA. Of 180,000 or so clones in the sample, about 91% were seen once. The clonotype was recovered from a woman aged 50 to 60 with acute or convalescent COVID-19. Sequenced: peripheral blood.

CDR3 amino acids: CASSGRDRGRNHEQFF. In DNA, the CDR3 is TGTGCCAGCAGTGGGCGGGACAGGGGGCGCAATCATGAGCAGTTCTTC. The V and J genes are TRBV6-1 and TRBJ2-1; TRBD1 matches at 12 bases. The germline V gene has CDR1 MNHNS and CDR2 SASEGT. CDR3 size: 16 residues. V lost 4 bases to trimming and J lost 8 bases; unmatched junction nucleotides: 9.